This is a list of T cell receptor beta chains from one sample in a study of T cell responses to AZD1222 COVID-19 vaccine. Sequencing used immunoSEQ multiplex PCR; TCRdb keeps in-frame clones, though not all of them. In the table there are tens of thousands of clones, about 89% of which are singletons. The sample here was peripheral blood, taken on day 0 of AZD1222 vaccination. These receptors all stem from an adult in good health. The conserved cysteine and the conserved F or W are not part of the CDR3 here.

>TRBJ1-1|TRBV7-9
ASSPPGQGDPEAF
>TRBJ2-7|TRBV6-5
ASSYDGTGGYEQY
>TRBJ2-7|TRBV9
ASSVVDYEQY
>TRBJ1-3|TRBV2
ASRMGQSGNTIY
>TRBJ2-5|TRBV6-5
ASSYSGLARETQY
>TRBJ2-2|TRBV29-1
SVRFKRERTGELF
>TRBJ2-5|TRBV25-1
ASSDLSPQETQY
>TRBJ2-7|TRBV3-1/TRBV3-2
ASSQGEREQY
>TRBJ1-2|TRBV6-5
ASRDGAFNYGYT
>TRBJ2-1|TRBV4-3
ASSLLTGPPNNEQF
>TRBJ2-2|TRBV5-1
ASSGGQGWTGELF
>TRBJ1-1|TRBV3-1/TRBV3-2
ASSQGGRGNTEAF
>TRBJ1-1|TRBV30
AWNQGIGTEAF
>TRBJ2-7|TRBV5-5
ASTIDRGLSYEQY
>TRBJ2-4|TRBV7-2
ASSFGTSGVENIQY
>TRBJ1-4|TRBV6-6
ASTSTVSNEKLF
>TRBJ2-1|TRBV4-3
ASSQAAGQGKYNEQF
>TRBJ1-4|TRBV18
ASSPLTSNEKLF
>TRBJ1-2|TRBV9
ASSAIDGYT
>TRBJ1-6|TRBV19
ASMEQRNSPLH
>TRBJ2-1|TRBV10-2
ASSPQAGTSGYNEQF
>TRBJ2-2|TRBV30
AWSGASGGLETGELF
>TRBJ2-5|TRBV7-8
ASSLSLGLAGGSETQY
>TRBJ1-1|TRBV6-5
ASRSRATNTEAF
>TRBJ2-5|TRBV7-3
ASSRGGSFQETQY
>TRBJ1-5|TRBV12-3/TRBV12-4
ASSMGDQPQH
>TRBJ2-7|TRBV5-5
ASSLSGQSSYEQY
>TRBJ1-5|TRBV5-6
ASSRGNFNQPQH
>TRBJ1-3|TRBV7-6
ASSLEGGTGNTIY
>TRBJ1-1|TRBV7-8
ASSLGGGTEAF
>TRBJ2-7|TRBV20-1
SASFLAGGPYEQY
>TRBJ2-7|TRBV7-9
ASSFGGIGSYEQY
>TRBJ2-3|TRBV21-1
ASSLRGSRSHTDTQY
>TRBJ1-5|TRBV6-6
ASSPIGAGTYSNQPQH
>TRBJ2-5|TRBV19
ASSNPGGEETQY
>TRBJ1-1|TRBV7-9
ASSLDTNTEAF
>TRBJ1-6|TRBV10-3
AITPGYNSPLH
>TRBJ1-1|TRBV6-2/TRBV6-3
ASSPDQEAF
>TRBJ1-2|TRBV6-5
ASSNRGDYGYT
>TRBJ1-1|TRBV3-1/TRBV3-2
ASSQYRGPEAF
>TRBJ1-1|TRBV7-2
ASSLVGIGSAF
>TRBJ2-2|TRBV30
AWNSGGTDTGELF
>TRBJ1-5|TRBV3-1/TRBV3-2
ASSQGDRGYNQPQH